These 32 T cell receptor beta chains were all obtained from the same sample, sequenced in a study of shared clonotypes between healthy human individuals (dated by TCRdb to about 2020). Library generation was performed with the immunoSEQ multiplex PCR assay. TCRdb took this table from immuneACCESS and kept in-frame rearrangements with V and J called. Such tables lack part of the clones; where checked against another copy, unresolved V genes explain under half of the gap, and the rest is unexplained. The sample yields around 2.1 million clones; 95% were counted once. Around 0.13% of the sample goes to the ten largest clones. Sequenced input: naive CD4+ T cells sorted from blood. Read against the paper, the sample's cell subset or site label means: CD45RA+ positively selected. These receptors originate from a man between 18 and 29 years old in good health.

For this clone: The same CDR3 also results from other DNA sequences found in this sample. V usage is TRBV5-1 and J usage is TRBJ2-1, with TRBD2 matching over 12 bases. The CDR3 loop spans 15 amino acids. With V trimmed by 4 bases and J by 3 bases, 2 bases remained unmatched. From germline, CDR1 is SGHRS and CDR2 YFSETQ. The CDR3 loop reads CASSLLAGGYNEQFF. The CDR3 DNA sequence: TGCGCCAGCAGCCTACTAGCGGGAGGCTACAATGAGCAGTTCTTC.

The chain employs TRBV6-5 and TRBJ1-5, with 8 bases that match TRBD1. Germline V CDR1 and CDR2: MNHEY, SVGAGI. The CDR3 length is 15 residues. The V segment lost 6 bases and the J segment 1 base; nucleotides outside the gene matches: 5. This CDR3 is CASRADRESNQPQHF. CDR3 nucleotide sequence: TGTGCCAGCAGGGCGGACAGGGAGAGCAATCAGCCCCAGCATTTT.

The chain has TRBV30 and TRBJ2-5, with no clear D. V was pared by 3 bases and J by 7 bases, with 21 bases between. In germline, CDR1 is GTSNPN, CDR2 SVGIG (reference sequence). This CDR3 spans 15 amino acids. The DNA for the CDR3 is TGTGCCTGGAGCCCCGGCCTCTACGGGCTGGGGACCCAGTACTTC. Residues: CAWSPGLYGLGTQYF.

This chain uses TRBV4-3 with TRBJ2-7; D may be TRBD1 or TRBD2 (5 bases each). V was cut by 1 base and J by 2 bases, with 15 bases left in between. This CDR3 contains 16 residues. Germline V gene data show CDR1 as LGHNA and CDR2 as YSLEER. CDR3 protein: CASSQGAGTGTYEQYF. CDR3 DNA sequence: TGCGCCAGCAGCCAAGGGGCAGGGACGGGAACCTACGAGCAGTACTTC.

V and J are TRBV5-1 and TRBJ1-1; D remains unclear. This CDR3 is built from 12 residues. V lost 5 bases and J lost 6, with 11 bases in between. In germline, CDR1 is SGHRS, CDR2 YFSETQ. The CDR3 DNA reads as TGCGCCAGCAGGGCCGGAGGCGCTGAAGCTTTCTTT. Its protein is CASRAGGAEAFF.

This chain joins TRBV13 and TRBJ2-7; unclear D gene. This CDR3 contains 17 residues. Per germline, CDR1 PRHDT and CDR2 FYEKMQ (reference sequence). The V gene lost 5 bases and the J gene lost 3 bases, with 23 bases spanning the gap. The CDR3, as DNA: TGTGCCAGCAGCCGTTCCTCCTCGGACCCCCTAGGCTACGAGCAGTACTTC. Translating it yields CASSRSSSDPLGYEQYF.

Of note for this clone: Distinct nucleotide sequences in the sample also encode this CDR3. The chain combines TRBV10-2 with TRBJ2-7, with 12 bases fitting TRBD2. Per germline, CDR1 WSHSY and CDR2 SAAADI. This CDR3 comprises 15 residues. The trim removed 2 bases at V and 4 bases at J, leaving 3 bases unmatched. The CDR3 is CASSEGLAGSYEQYF. In nucleotides, the CDR3 is TGCGCCAGCAGTGAGGGACTAGCGGGGTCGTACGAGCAGTACTTC.

This clone was seen a handful of times. The gene calls are TRBV28 and TRBJ1-6; TRBD1 aligns across 8 bases. V trimming: 10 bases; J trimming: 10 bases; junction bases outside the gene matches: 9. The length of the CDR3 is 13 residues. The V gene's germline CDR1 is MDHEN and CDR2 SYDVKM. In DNA form, the CDR3 reads TGTGCCACCCGCGACAGGGGAGGCTCACCCCTCCACTTT. Residues: CATRDRGGSPLHF.

The chain uses TRBV5-6 and TRBJ2-5; D may be TRBD1 (7 bases). Germline V gene sequence: CDR1 SGHDT, CDR2 YYEEEE. This CDR3 comprises 17 residues. The V end was cut by 2 bases, the J end by 2 bases, with 19 bases between. The CDR3 nucleotides are TGTGCCAGCAGCTTCAGGGGCAGGGGGGTAAAGCAAGAGACCCAGTACTTC. This sequence encodes CASSFRGRGVKQETQYF.

V and J are TRBV7-2 and TRBJ2-1; a possible D gene is TRBD2 (6 bases). Trimming took 5 bases from V and 6 from J, leaving 17 bases between them. The germline V gene has CDR1 SGHTA and CDR2 FQGNSA. The CDR3 is 15 residues long. CDR3 DNA: TGTGCCAGCAGCCCTAGCGTAAAGGGTTTCAATGAGCAGTTCTTC. Its translation is CASSPSVKGFNEQFF.

The chain recombines TRBV29-1 with TRBJ2-7; 7 nucleotides align to TRBD1. Trimming cost V 7 bases and J 6 bases; bases outside gene matches: 9. Looked up from germline, CDR1 is SQVTM and CDR2 is ANQGSEA. This CDR3 region has 12 residues. CDR3: CSANRGEGEQYF. The CDR3 bases are TGCAGCGCCAACAGGGGTGAAGGCGAGCAGTACTTC.

This clone was counted a single time. Other DNA sequences in this specimen translate into the identical CDR3. The V gene is TRBV30, the J gene TRBJ1-2, with D perhaps TRBD1 (5 bases). The CDR3 consists of 12 residues. V was trimmed by 2 bases and J by 6 bases, leaving 10 bases between them. Germline assignment: CDR1 GTSNPN and CDR2 SVGIG (reference sequence). The CDR3 spells CAWSPRGDGYTF. The CDR3, as DNA: TGTGCCTGGAGTCCCCGGGGGGATGGCTACACCTTC.

The genes are TRBV10-3 and TRBJ1-2, with D uncertain. V was shortened by 4 bases and J by 2 bases, with 8 bases between the two germline ends. Germline V CDR1 and CDR2: ENHRY, SYGVKD. The CDR3 totals 13 residues. CDR3 coding DNA: TGTGCCATCAGTGTACAGCCGAACTATGGCTACACCTTC. Amino acid sequence: CAISVQPNYGYTF.

The chain joins TRBV10-3 to TRBJ1-4; the D is unclear. Germline values: CDR1 ENHRY, CDR2 SYGVKD. The CDR3 spans 13 residues. Trimming took off 5 bases at V and 2 bases at J, with 6 bases between the two ends. The CDR3 is CAISSHTNEKLFF. The CDR3 region has the DNA TGTGCCATCAGTTCGCACACTAATGAAAAACTGTTTTTT.

This chain joins TRBV2 and TRBJ2-7, with 7 positions matching TRBD1. Germline V gives CDR1 SNHLY, CDR2 FYNNEI. This CDR3 is built from 14 residues. The V gene end was trimmed by 3 bases and the J gene end by 3 bases; junction bases not matched to a gene: 5. This chain's CDR3 is CASSEGQPYYEQYF. The CDR3 nucleotides read TGTGCCAGCAGTGAGGGACAGCCTTACTACGAGCAGTACTTC.

CDR3 in amino acids: CAGIAGTAGTGELFF. The CDR3 DNA sequence: TGTGCCGGGATTGCCGGGACGGCGGGCACCGGGGAGCTGTTTTTT. The chain joins TRBV30 to TRBJ2-2; D possibly matches TRBD1 or TRBD2 (5 bases each). The CDR3 loop spans 15 amino acids. From germline, CDR1 is GTSNPN and CDR2 SVGIG (reference sequence). V was pared by 8 bases and J by 4 bases, with 20 bases between.

The J gene is TRBJ2-1, the V gene TRBV28, with 10 bases matching TRBD2. The length of the CDR3 is 13 residues. Germline V CDR1 and CDR2: MDHEN, SYDVKM. Germline trimming cut 7 bases from V and 10 bases from J; bases unmatched to any gene: 7. CDR3: CASTSGLAAEQFF. As DNA, the CDR3 is TGTGCCAGCACCAGCGGACTAGCGGCCGAGCAGTTCTTC.

The chain links TRBV7-2 to TRBJ1-1; TRBD1 might be the D (5 bases). Germline V gene data show CDR1 as SGHTA and CDR2 as FQGNSA. The germline V and J ends were trimmed by 6 bases and 4 bases, with 15 bases remaining between them. The CDR3 loop spans 14 amino acids. The CDR3 reads CASRSRGIGTEAFF. As DNA, the CDR3 is TGTGCCAGCAGGAGTAGGGGCATAGGCACTGAAGCTTTCTTT. Supplemented by reference TRBV7-2 and TRBJ1-1, the full variable domain reads GAGVSQSPSNKVTEKGKDVELRCDPISGHTALYWYRQSLGQGLEFLIYFQGNSAPDKSGLPSDRFSAERTGGSVSTLTIQRTQQEDSAVYLCASRSRGIGTEAFFGQGTRLTVV.

V is TRBV18 and J is TRBJ1-3, with D unresolved. The V gene lost 2 bases and the J gene lost 9 bases, with 8 bases spanning the gap. The germline CDR1 and CDR2 sequences are KGHSH and LQKENI. This CDR3 is 12 amino acids long. The CDR3 nucleotides read TGTGCCAGCTCACCATTGACTGGCACCATATATTTT. Translation: CASSPLTGTIYF.

The CDR3 region has the DNA TGTGCCAGCAGCAGGGGAAGCTCCTACGAGCAGTACTTC. Its protein product is CASSRGSSYEQYF. The rearrangement uses TRBV7-3 and TRBJ2-7; D may be TRBD1 (5 bases). This CDR3 has 13 residues. V lost 5 bases and J lost 0, with 8 bases in between. Germline CDR1 SGHTA, CDR2 FQGTGA.

CDR3 sequence reads: CASSPPSGIYGYTF. The CDR3 DNA is TGTGCCAGCTCACCACCATCTGGGATCTATGGCTACACCTTC. The chain carries TRBV18 and TRBJ1-2; D unclear. The CDR3 is 14 residues long. Trimming shortened V by 0 bases and J by 4 bases, and 9 bases separated the two germline ends. Germline V gives CDR1 KGHSH, CDR2 LQKENI.

The chain has TRBV2 and TRBJ2-1; 8 nucleotides match TRBD1. Per the germline V gene, CDR1 is SNHLY and CDR2 is FYNNEI. The V gene end was trimmed by 6 bases and the J gene end by 5 bases; junction bases not matched to a gene: 9. The CDR3 extends over 15 amino acids. This CDR3 is CASSRTWTGNNEQFF. The CDR3 DNA is TGTGCCAGCAGCCGAACCTGGACAGGGAACAATGAGCAGTTCTTC.

The V call is TRBV7-9, the J call TRBJ2-5; 9 bases agree with TRBD1. V was pared by 3 bases and J by 5 bases, with 7 bases of the junction left unmatched. Germline V gives CDR1 SEHNR, CDR2 FQNEAQ (reference sequence). The CDR3 runs to 15 residues. CDR3 region: CASSFDRGVTETQYF. The CDR3 coding sequence is TGTGCCAGCAGCTTTGACAGGGGGGTGACGGAGACCCAGTACTTC.

This sequence joins TRBV9 and TRBJ1-2; 9 bases fit TRBD1. The germline V gene has CDR1 SGDLS and CDR2 YYNGEE. Trimming cost V 0 bases and J 11 bases; bases outside gene matches: 5. The CDR3 has 13 residues. CDR3 protein: CASSVEGTGIYTF. Here the CDR3 DNA reads TGTGCCAGCAGCGTAGAGGGGACAGGGATATACACCTTC.

As DNA, the CDR3 is TGTGCCAGCAGCTTGTCTTTGCCGGGGGAGGGAGATACGCAGTATTTT. It translates to CASSLSLPGEGDTQYF. The rearrangement joins TRBV5-6 to TRBJ2-3; 7 bases match TRBD2. Unmatched junction bases numbered 10, after V lost 1 base and J lost 5 bases. The CDR3 spans 16 residues. Germline V gene lookup returns CDR1 SGHDT and CDR2 YYEEEE. Supplemented by reference TRBV5-6 and TRBJ2-3, the full variable domain reads DAGVTQSPTHLIKTRGQQVTLRCSPKSGHDTVSWYQQALGQGPQFIFQYYEEEERQRGNFPDRFSGHQFPNYSSELNVNALLLGDSALYLCASSLSLPGEGDTQYFGPGTRLTVL.

The rearrangement uses TRBV7-9 and TRBJ2-1; a possible D gene is TRBD1 (6 bases). In germline, CDR1 is SEHNR, CDR2 FQNEAQ (reference sequence). Trimming cost V 0 bases and J 2 bases, with 14 bases left between them. There are 17 residues in the CDR3. CDR3 protein: CASSLASGALPYNEQFF. CDR3 nucleotide sequence: TGTGCCAGCAGCTTAGCCTCAGGGGCGTTGCCCTACAATGAGCAGTTCTTC.

The rearrangement uses TRBV30 and TRBJ2-7; 8 positions agree with TRBD2. Germline values: CDR1 GTSNPN, CDR2 SVGIG (reference sequence). CDR3 length: 15 residues. V was clipped by 0 bases and J by 4 bases; unmatched bases: 8. The CDR3 DNA reads as TGTGCCTGGAGTGTATCGCTAGCGGGTCAGTACGAGCAGTACTTC. Amino acids: CAWSVSLAGQYEQYF.

The chain uses TRBV5-1 and TRBJ1-1, with D perhaps matching TRBD1 (5 bases). Germline CDR1 SGHRS, CDR2 YFSETQ. V was shortened by 2 bases and J by 0 bases, with 11 bases between the two germline ends. CDR3 size: 15 residues. The CDR3 DNA sequence: TGCGCCAGCAGCTTAAGCAGGGAAGTGAACACTGAAGCTTTCTTT. As protein: CASSLSREVNTEAFF.

The chain links TRBV6-5 to TRBJ1-2; a possible D gene is TRBD1 (5 bases). The CDR3 spans 14 residues. Germline CDR1 is MNHEY and CDR2 is SVGAGI. V dropped 5 bases and J dropped 6 bases, with 16 bases sitting between them. CDR3 nucleotides: TGTGCCAGCAGTGGGGGGGAAGGGGCACATGGCTACACCTTC. Protein product: CASSGGEGAHGYTF.

The chain recombines TRBV6-1 with TRBJ1-2; no firm D call. CDR3 length: 14 residues. V dropped 3 bases and J dropped 8 bases, with 16 bases sitting between them. Per the germline V gene, CDR1 is MNHNS and CDR2 is SASEGT. CDR3 in DNA: TGTGCCAGCAGTGAGGTGCCAGGAGATCAAGGCTACACCTTC. Amino acids: CASSEVPGDQGYTF.

J is TRBJ1-4 and V is TRBV7-9; TRBD1 matches at 9 bases. Germline CDR1 reads SEHNR; CDR2 reads FQNEAQ (reference sequence). The CDR3 is made up of 14 amino acids. Trimming removed 3 bases from V and 6 bases from J; junction bases left unmatched: 2. The CDR3 region is CASSFGQGYEKLFF. CDR3 bases: TGTGCCAGCAGCTTCGGACAGGGGTATGAAAAACTGTTTTTT.

The chain combines TRBV28 with TRBJ1-2; TRBD1 is a possible D gene (5 bases). CDR1 is MDHEN, CDR2 SYDVKM, per germline. This CDR3 has 14 amino acids. V was shortened by 2 bases and J by 8 bases, with 15 bases between the two germline ends. Here the CDR3 DNA reads TGTGCCAGCAGTTTACTTACCGGGACGGCGGGCTACACCTTC. Residues: CASSLLTGTAGYTF.